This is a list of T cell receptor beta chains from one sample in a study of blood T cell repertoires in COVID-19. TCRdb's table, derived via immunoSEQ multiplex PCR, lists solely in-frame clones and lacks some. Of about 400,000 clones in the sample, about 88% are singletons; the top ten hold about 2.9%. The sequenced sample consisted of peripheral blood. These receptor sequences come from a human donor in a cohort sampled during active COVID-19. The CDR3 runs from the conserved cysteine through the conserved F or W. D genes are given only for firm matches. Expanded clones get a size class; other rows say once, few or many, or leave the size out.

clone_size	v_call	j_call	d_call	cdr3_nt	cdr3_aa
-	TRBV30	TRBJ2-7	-	TGTGCCTGGAGTCAGGGCCCGGCAGATGAGCAGTACTTC	CAWSQGPADEQYF
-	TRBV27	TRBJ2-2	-	TGTGCCAGCAGTTTAGGTCCTAGCGGGGAGCTGTTTTTT	CASSLGPSGELFF
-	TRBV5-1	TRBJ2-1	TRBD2	TGCGCCAGCAGCTGGCGGACTAGCGGGACATATGAGCAGTTCTTC	CASSWRTSGTYEQFF
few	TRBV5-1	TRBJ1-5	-	TGCGCCAGCAGCTGGAGTGTGGGTCAGCCCCAGCATTTT	CASSWSVGQPQHF
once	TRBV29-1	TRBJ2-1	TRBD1	TGCAGCGGTGGGGACAGGGGGAACAATGAGCAGTTCTTC	CSGGDRGNNEQFF
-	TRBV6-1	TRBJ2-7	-	TGTGCCAGCAGTGAAACGTCTGCTACCTACGAGCAGTACTTC	CASSETSATYEQYF
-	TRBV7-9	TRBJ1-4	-	TGTGCCAGCAGCCCTCTCGGGGGAAATGAAAAACTGTTTTTT	CASSPLGGNEKLFF
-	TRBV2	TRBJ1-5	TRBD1	TGTGCCAGCAGGGGGGACAGGGTAGAACAGCCCCAGCATTTT	CASRGDRVEQPQHF
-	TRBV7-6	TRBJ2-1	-	TGTGCCAGCACCCTGGGGGGAGCGGGCCCCTACAATGAGCAGTTCTTC	CASTLGGAGPYNEQFF
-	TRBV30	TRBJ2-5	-	TGTGCCTGGAGCCCTACGGTACGAGGAGAGACCCAGTACTTC	CAWSPTVRGETQYF
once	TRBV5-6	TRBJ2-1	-	TGTGCCAGCAGCTTGGGGCAGGGCCCCTACAATGAGCAGTTCTTC	CASSLGQGPYNEQFF
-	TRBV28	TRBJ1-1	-	TGTGCCAGCAGAGGGGCGTTTTGGACTGAAGCTTTCTTT	CASRGAFWTEAFF
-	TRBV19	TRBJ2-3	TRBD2	TGTGCCAGTAGTATCTCGCGGGAGGTGGGAGATACGCAGTATTTT	CASSISREVGDTQYF
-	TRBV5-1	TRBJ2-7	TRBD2	TGCGCCAGCAGCTCGACTAGCGGGGGGTTGTACGAGCAGTACTTC	CASSSTSGGLYEQYF
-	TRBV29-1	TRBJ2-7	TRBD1	TGCAGCGCTGGACAGGGGGCGTCTGACGAGCAGTACTTC	CSAGQGASDEQYF
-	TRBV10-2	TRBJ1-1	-	TGCGCCAGCAGTCCACAGGGACGGGAAGCTTTCTTT	CASSPQGREAFF
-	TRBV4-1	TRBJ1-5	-	TGCGCCAGCAGCCAGGAGACAGGACTTAATCAGCCCCAGCATTTT	CASSQETGLNQPQHF
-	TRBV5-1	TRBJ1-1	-	TGCGCCAGCAGCGTCCTGCGGGGGAACCTGAACACTGAAGCTTTCTTT	CASSVLRGNLNTEAFF
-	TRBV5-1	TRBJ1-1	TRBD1	TGCGCCAGCAGCTCCGTCCCGGGACAGGGTATGAACACTGAAGCTTTCTTT	CASSSVPGQGMNTEAFF